The rows below give T cell receptor beta chains drawn from one sample of a study of CD8+ T cells in alopecia areata. The protocol was immunoSEQ multiplex PCR, while the TCRdb copy is restricted to in-frame clones and leaves out a portion. The sample consists of 150,000 to 200,000 clones, approximately 67% of them appearing once. Sequencing was performed on CD4+ T cells sorted from blood, taken at week 49, from a patient treated with tofacitinib. Receptors originate from a human donor with alopecia areata. The CDR3 runs from the conserved cysteine through the conserved F or W. The D gene is left open where the match is weak. Clone size is given for some rows only: seen once, a few or many times, or a class if the clone is expanded.

j_gene: TRBJ2-2; abundance: few; d_gene: .; v_gene: TRBV29-1; CDR3nt: TGCAGCGTCGTCGACAGGAGAAACACCGGGGAGCTGTTTTTT; CDR3aa: CSVVDRRNTGELFF
j_gene: TRBJ2-1; abundance: .; d_gene: TRBD2; v_gene: TRBV5-1; CDR3nt: TGCGCCAGCGGGACTAGCGGGCCCTCCTACAATGAGCAGTTCTTC; CDR3aa: CASGTSGPSYNEQFF
j_gene: TRBJ1-1; abundance: few; d_gene: .; v_gene: TRBV29-1; CDR3nt: TGCAGCGTTGGGAGGGGCACTGAAGCTTTCTTT; CDR3aa: CSVGRGTEAFF
j_gene: TRBJ1-6; abundance: .; d_gene: .; v_gene: TRBV5-6; CDR3nt: TGTGCCAGCAGCTTGGTTGTAGGCGGACCCCTCCACTTT; CDR3aa: CASSLVVGGPLHF
j_gene: TRBJ1-2; abundance: .; d_gene: TRBD1; v_gene: TRBV7-9; CDR3nt: TGTGCCAGCAGCTTCCACTCCGGGACAGAAGGGGGCTACACCTTC; CDR3aa: CASSFHSGTEGGYTF
j_gene: TRBJ1-2; abundance: .; d_gene: TRBD1; v_gene: TRBV29-1; CDR3nt: TGCAGCGTTGGGGACAGGGGGCGAGGTAGCTATGGCTACACCTTC; CDR3aa: CSVGDRGRGSYGYTF
j_gene: TRBJ2-1; abundance: .; d_gene: TRBD2; v_gene: TRBV2; CDR3nt: TGTGCCAGCAATAGCGGGGGGGCCGGTGAGCAGTTCTTC; CDR3aa: CASNSGGAGEQFF
j_gene: TRBJ1-2; abundance: .; d_gene: .; v_gene: TRBV30; CDR3nt: TGTGCCTGGAGTGGTGAAAGGGAGGACTATGGCTACACCTTC; CDR3aa: CAWSGEREDYGYTF
j_gene: TRBJ2-1; abundance: .; d_gene: TRBD2; v_gene: TRBV4-3; CDR3nt: TGCGCCAGCAGCCAGACTAGCGGGCTGGGGAATGAGCAGTTCTTC; CDR3aa: CASSQTSGLGNEQFF
j_gene: TRBJ1-2; abundance: .; d_gene: .; v_gene: TRBV6-5; CDR3nt: TGTGCCAGCAGTTACCCGACGACAGGTCCTGGGGGCTACACCTTC; CDR3aa: CASSYPTTGPGGYTF
j_gene: TRBJ2-7; abundance: .; d_gene: TRBD1; v_gene: TRBV18; CDR3nt: TGTGCCAGCTCACCAACCGACAGGGGCGAGCAGTACTTC; CDR3aa: CASSPTDRGEQYF
j_gene: TRBJ1-5; abundance: few; d_gene: .; v_gene: TRBV29-1; CDR3nt: TGCAGCGTTGCGGAGGGAAATCAGCCCCAGCATTTT; CDR3aa: CSVAEGNQPQHF
j_gene: TRBJ1-1; abundance: .; d_gene: .; v_gene: TRBV7-2; CDR3nt: TGTGCCAGCAGCCCCCGCTTCACTGAAGCTTTCTTT; CDR3aa: CASSPRFTEAFF
j_gene: TRBJ1-4; abundance: many; d_gene: .; v_gene: TRBV13; CDR3nt: TGTGCCAGCAGATCTGCCGGAGCCGGGAACGAAAAACTGTTTTTT; CDR3aa: CASRSAGAGNEKLFF
j_gene: TRBJ2-7; abundance: .; d_gene: .; v_gene: TRBV25-1; CDR3nt: TGTGCCAGCAGTTACAGGGCCCACGAGCAGTACTTC; CDR3aa: CASSYRAHEQYF
j_gene: TRBJ1-1; abundance: .; d_gene: .; v_gene: TRBV30; CDR3nt: TGTGCCTGGAGGCGCGGCCCGAACACTGAAGCTTTCTTT; CDR3aa: CAWRRGPNTEAFF
j_gene: TRBJ2-2; abundance: .; d_gene: .; v_gene: TRBV29-1; CDR3nt: TGCAGCGTTGGCCTCCGATTCACCGGGGAGCTGTTTTTT; CDR3aa: CSVGLRFTGELFF
j_gene: TRBJ1-1; abundance: .; d_gene: .; v_gene: TRBV29-1; CDR3nt: TGCAGCGTTGTTCGGACAGAAACTGAAGCTTTCTTT; CDR3aa: CSVVRTETEAFF
j_gene: TRBJ2-3; abundance: .; d_gene: .; v_gene: TRBV29-1; CDR3nt: TGCAGCACGAAACCACAGGAGAACACAGATACGCAGTATTTT; CDR3aa: CSTKPQENTDTQYF
j_gene: TRBJ1-5; abundance: .; d_gene: TRBD1; v_gene: TRBV4-3; CDR3nt: TGCGCCAGCAGCCAGGAGGTGGCAGGGGGTCAGCCCCAGCATTTT; CDR3aa: CASSQEVAGGQPQHF